These T cell receptor beta chains were read from a single sample in a study of identical twins. Via MiXCR, TCRdb re-called the 5' RACE reads, giving one row per CDR3 protein. The table records 1,800,000 or so distinct CDR3 sequences, around 29% of them present only once. The sequencing input was cord blood. All receptors come from a newborn girl in good health. CDR3s include the opening cysteine and the closing phenylalanine or tryptophan. Fields, in order: V gene, J gene, D gene, clone size, CDR3 length, CDR3 protein, CDR3 DNA. The D gene is left open where the match is weak. Where a row states a size, it is once, few, many or the class of an expanded clone; other rows omit it.

TRBV5-1,TRBJ1-4,.,many,12,CASRDTNEKLFF,TGTGCCAGCCGGGATACTAATGAAAAACTGTTTTTT
TRBV4-1,TRBJ1-2,.,.,14,CASSQFWVGYGYTF,TGCGCCAGCAGCCAATTCTGGGTGGGGTATGGCTACACCTTC
TRBV20-1,TRBJ2-1,.,.,13,CSARAPARYEQFF,TGCAGTGCTAGAGCCCCGGCCCGGTATGAGCAGTTCTTC
TRBV29-1,TRBJ2-7,.,.,14,CSVALASYGYEQYF,TGCAGCGTGGCATTGGCGTCCTACGGGTACGAGCAGTACTTC
TRBV12-3/TRBV12-4,TRBJ1-6,.,many,12,CASSYSNSPLHF,TGTGCCAGCAGTTACAGTAATTCACCCCTCCACTTT
TRBV20-1,TRBJ2-7,TRBD2,few,19,CSAQTSGRLRLPKPYEQYF,TGCAGTGCCCAGACTAGCGGGAGGTTACGACTCCCTAAGCCCTACGAGCAGTACTTC
TRBV6-1,TRBJ1-2,TRBD1,once,13,CASSVIQGNGYTF,TGTGCCAGCAGTGTGATACAGGGGAATGGCTACACCTTC
TRBV2,TRBJ1-5,TRBD1,few,15,CASSGDRGPHQPQHF,TGTGCCAGCAGTGGGGACAGGGGGCCGCATCAGCCCCAGCATTTT
TRBV6-5,TRBJ2-1,TRBD2,few,14,CASSYASGSNEQFF,TGTGCCAGCAGCTACGCTAGCGGGAGTAATGAGCAGTTCTTC
TRBV20-1,TRBJ2-1,.,few,15,CSASPGGTSYNEQFF,TGCAGTGCTAGCCCCGGGGGCACCTCCTACAATGAGCAGTTCTTC
TRBV2,TRBJ2-5,.,.,12,CAAGQNQETQYF,TGTGCCGCCGGACAGAACCAAGAGACCCAGTACTTC
TRBV7-9,TRBJ1-6,.,.,17,CASSLAPGQRTNSPLHF,TGTGCCAGCAGCTTAGCGCCTGGACAGCGGACAAATTCACCCCTCCACTTT
TRBV20-1,TRBJ1-1,.,.,15,CSAKKDGALNTEAFF,TGCAGTGCTAAAAAGGACGGAGCATTGAACACTGAAGCTTTCTTT
TRBV28,TRBJ2-5,.,once,14,CASSLTRVQETQYF,TGTGCCAGCAGTTTAACACGGGTCCAAGAGACCCAGTACTTC
TRBV24-1,TRBJ2-3,TRBD2,few,18,CATSEESRAGGQTDTQYF,TGTGCCACCAGTGAAGAATCTAGGGCGGGAGGGCAGACAGATACGCAGTATTTT
TRBV20-1,TRBJ2-3,.,.,14,CSVIHAGYTDTQYF,TGCAGTGTTATACATGCGGGCTACACAGATACGCAGTATTTT
TRBV5-1,TRBJ2-7,.,.,16,CASSLRGGPLTYEQYF,TGCGCCAGCAGCTTGCGAGGGGGACCCCTCACCTACGAGCAGTACTTC
TRBV9,TRBJ2-4,.,few,15,CASSPAGRQGNIQYF,TGTGCCAGCAGCCCAGCGGGGAGACAGGGTAACATTCAGTACTTC
TRBV29-1,TRBJ1-2,.,.,14,CSVGPVGHFYGYTF,TGCAGCGTTGGTCCCGTGGGACACTTCTATGGCTACACCTTC
TRBV4-2,TRBJ2-1,.,many,16,CASSQDGAVAYNEQFF,TGTGCCAGCAGCCAAGATGGGGCGGTCGCCTACAATGAGCAGTTCTTC
TRBV29-1,TRBJ1-4,TRBD1,few,14,CSVDRRGQGEKLFF,TGCAGCGTTGACCGCAGGGGGCAGGGGGAAAAACTGTTTTTT
TRBV4-1,TRBJ1-2,.,.,14,CASSQEVITYGYTF,TGCGCCAGCAGCCAAGAGGTTATAACCTATGGCTACACCTTC
TRBV27,TRBJ2-1,.,few,19,CASSLPPLKRASSYNEQFF,TGTGCCAGCAGTTTACCCCCATTGAAGCGGGCGAGCTCCTACAATGAGCAGTTCTTC
TRBV20-1,TRBJ1-1,.,.,13,CSAKHELNTEAFF,TGCAGTGCCAAGCACGAACTTAACACTGAAGCTTTCTTT
TRBV12-3/TRBV12-4,TRBJ2-6,TRBD2,many,15,CASSLRGAGANVLTF,TGTGCCAGCAGTTTACGGGGGGCTGGGGCCAACGTCCTGACTTTC
TRBV5-1,TRBJ2-1,TRBD2,.,14,CASRAASGSPPQFF,TGCGCCAGCAGGGCAGCTAGCGGGAGCCCCCCCCAGTTCTTC
TRBV10-3,TRBJ2-7,.,many,14,CAISDRGPHYEQYF,TGTGCCATCAGTGACAGGGGTCCCCACTACGAGCAGTACTTC
TRBV29-1,TRBJ2-7,.,.,13,CSVVGASQEIQYF,TGCAGCGTTGTGGGCGCATCCCAAGAGATCCAGTACTTC
TRBV28,TRBJ1-2,.,few,15,CASSSVFRETYGYTF,TGTGCCAGCAGTTCCGTCTTCAGGGAAACCTATGGCTACACCTTC
TRBV20-1,TRBJ2-2,.,.,16,CSARVREKRAARELFF,TGCAGTGCTAGAGTCAGGGAGAAGAGGGCCGCCCGGGAGCTGTTTTTT
TRBV6-5,TRBJ2-3,.,few,14,CASSYRLGTDTQYF,TGTGCCAGCAGTTACCGACTCGGCACAGATACGCAGTATTTT
TRBV10-3,TRBJ2-5,TRBD1,.,15,CAISQRTGDKETQYF,TGTGCCATCAGCCAAAGGACAGGGGATAAGGAGACCCAGTACTTC
TRBV6-6,TRBJ1-5,.,.,14,CASATGWYNQPQHF,TGTGCCAGCGCTACAGGGTGGTACAATCAGCCCCAGCATTTT
TRBV20-1,TRBJ2-1,TRBD2,.,18,CSARGLAGRTGSYNEQFF,TGCAGTGCTAGGGGTTTAGCGGGAAGAACCGGCTCCTACAATGAGCAGTTCTTC
TRBV5-1,TRBJ2-3,TRBD2,few,16,CASSLWTSANTDTQYF,TGCGCCAGCAGCTTGTGGACTAGCGCGAACACAGATACGCAGTATTTT
TRBV28,TRBJ2-5,TRBD1,few,14,CASIGQGARETQYF,TGTGCCAGCATCGGTCAGGGGGCGCGAGAGACCCAGTACTTC
TRBV7-2,TRBJ2-4,TRBD2,few,18,CASSLGTSGRLAKNIQYF,TGTGCCAGCAGCTTAGGGACTAGCGGGAGGTTAGCCAAAAACATTCAGTACTTC
TRBV4-1,TRBJ1-2,.,few,17,CASSQGVFQASNYGYTF,TGCGCCAGCAGCCAAGGAGTCTTCCAGGCCTCTAACTATGGCTACACCTTC
TRBV9,TRBJ1-2,.,.,15,CASSPRAGEVYGYTF,TGTGCCAGCAGCCCCCGCGCGGGCGAAGTTTATGGCTACACCTTC
TRBV4-1,TRBJ2-7,.,few,15,CASSRRFFGLDEQYF,TGCGCCAGCAGCCGAAGGTTTTTCGGCCTGGACGAGCAGTACTTC
TRBV20-1,TRBJ2-7,TRBD1,.,14,CSAPGWTGNYEQYF,TGCAGTGCCCCTGGGTGGACAGGGAACTACGAGCAGTACTTC
TRBV7-8,TRBJ2-4,.,few,17,CASSLRAGWWGKNIQYF,TGTGCCAGCAGTCTAAGGGCAGGATGGTGGGGCAAAAACATTCAGTACTTC